This is a list of T cell receptor beta chains from one sample in a study of blood T cell repertoires in COVID-19. Libraries were prepared by immunoSEQ multiplex PCR; TCRdb keeps only in-frame clonotypes and omits some of them. The table records roughly 70,000 clones, about 73% of them present only once. Specimen: peripheral blood. The source is a man aged 60 to 75 with acute or convalescent COVID-19. Both conserved end residues are part of each CDR3. A D gene is named only where the DNA matches it firmly. A row's size may be missing; if present it is once, few, many or a size class.

clone_size: .
v_call: TRBV7-9
d_call: .
j_call: TRBJ1-1
cdr3_aa: CASSFEGGDTEAFF
cdr3_nt: TGTGCCAGCAGCTTTGAAGGGGGGGACACTGAAGCTTTCTTT

clone_size: .
v_call: TRBV24-1
d_call: .
j_call: TRBJ2-5
cdr3_aa: CATSERHREVETQYF
cdr3_nt: TGTGCCACCAGTGAACGGCACCGGGAAGTGGAGACCCAGTACTTC

clone_size: .
v_call: TRBV3-1/TRBV3-2
d_call: TRBD1
j_call: TRBJ2-1
cdr3_aa: CASSQGQGGTEQFF
cdr3_nt: TGTGCCAGCAGCCAGGGACAGGGAGGTACTGAGCAGTTCTTC

clone_size: .
v_call: TRBV7-3
d_call: TRBD1
j_call: TRBJ1-1
cdr3_aa: CASSFDRENTEAFF
cdr3_nt: TGTGCCAGCAGCTTCGACAGGGAGAACACTGAAGCTTTCTTT

clone_size: .
v_call: TRBV15
d_call: .
j_call: TRBJ2-7
cdr3_aa: CATSRDLIGKRIPYEQYF
cdr3_nt: TGTGCCACCAGCAGAGATCTAATTGGGAAGCGGATTCCCTACGAGCAGTACTTC

clone_size: .
v_call: TRBV4-1
d_call: .
j_call: TRBJ1-6
cdr3_aa: CASSRSQGNNSPLHF
cdr3_nt: TGCGCCAGCAGCCGATCCCAGGGGAATAATTCACCCCTCCACTTT

clone_size: .
v_call: TRBV5-4
d_call: TRBD1
j_call: TRBJ2-3
cdr3_aa: CASSLTGGRIAGLSTDTQYF
cdr3_nt: TGTGCCAGCAGCTTGACAGGGGGCAGAATAGCGGGCCTAAGCACAGATACGCAGTATTTT

clone_size: .
v_call: TRBV3-1/TRBV3-2
d_call: .
j_call: TRBJ1-4
cdr3_aa: CASSQAGTNEKLFF
cdr3_nt: TGTGCCAGTAGCCAAGCAGGAACTAATGAAAAACTGTTTTTT

clone_size: few
v_call: TRBV19
d_call: .
j_call: TRBJ1-5
cdr3_aa: CASSIEGGYSNQPQHF
cdr3_nt: TGTGCCAGTAGTATCGAGGGGGGGTATAGCAATCAGCCCCAGCATTTT

clone_size: once
v_call: TRBV27
d_call: TRBD1
j_call: TRBJ2-1
cdr3_aa: CASSLDRDAYNEQFF
cdr3_nt: TGTGCCAGCAGTTTGGACAGGGACGCCTACAATGAGCAGTTCTTC

clone_size: .
v_call: TRBV2
d_call: TRBD2
j_call: TRBJ2-5
cdr3_aa: CASSGERGETQYF
cdr3_nt: TGTGCCAGCAGTGGCGAGCGGGGAGAGACCCAGTACTTC

clone_size: once
v_call: TRBV10-2
d_call: TRBD2
j_call: TRBJ2-1
cdr3_aa: CASRSGGGYNEQFF
cdr3_nt: TGCGCCAGCAGGAGCGGGGGTGGCTACAATGAGCAGTTCTTC

clone_size: .
v_call: TRBV6-5
d_call: .
j_call: TRBJ1-4
cdr3_aa: CASSRSATNEKLFF
cdr3_nt: TGTGCCAGCAGTCGGTCGGCAACTAATGAAAAACTGTTTTTT

clone_size: .
v_call: TRBV5-4
d_call: TRBD2
j_call: TRBJ2-7
cdr3_aa: CASSLGMTGGSSYEQYF
cdr3_nt: TGTGCCAGCAGCTTAGGGATGACGGGGGGGTCCTCCTACGAGCAGTACTTC

clone_size: once
v_call: TRBV12-3/TRBV12-4
d_call: .
j_call: TRBJ2-1
cdr3_aa: CASTNNYNEQFF
cdr3_nt: TGTGCCAGCACGAACAATTACAATGAGCAGTTCTTC

clone_size: few
v_call: TRBV20-1
d_call: TRBD2
j_call: TRBJ2-7
cdr3_aa: CSASTSGTVLTYEQYF
cdr3_nt: TGCAGTGCTAGTACTAGCGGGACAGTTCTTACCTACGAGCAGTACTTC

clone_size: medium-sized
v_call: TRBV27
d_call: TRBD2
j_call: TRBJ2-7
cdr3_aa: CASSFSSGSYEQYF
cdr3_nt: TGTGCCAGCAGTTTTTCTAGCGGGTCCTACGAGCAGTACTTC

clone_size: .
v_call: TRBV7-8
d_call: TRBD2
j_call: TRBJ2-2
cdr3_aa: CASSHSGGTDTGELFF
cdr3_nt: TGTGCCAGCAGCCATAGCGGGGGTACGGACACCGGGGAGCTGTTTTTT

clone_size: once
v_call: TRBV7-9
d_call: .
j_call: TRBJ2-7
cdr3_aa: CASSFGGQGEQYF
cdr3_nt: TGTGCCAGCAGCTTCGGGGGGCAAGGAGAGCAGTACTTC

clone_size: .
v_call: TRBV4-1
d_call: .
j_call: TRBJ1-4
cdr3_aa: CASSQRTGNEKLFF
cdr3_nt: TGCGCCAGCAGCCAAAGGACTGGGAACGAAAAACTGTTTTTT

clone_size: .
v_call: TRBV11-2
d_call: .
j_call: TRBJ2-3
cdr3_aa: CASSLLPGSITDTQYF
cdr3_nt: TGTGCCAGCAGCTTATTACCCGGGAGTATAACAGATACGCAGTATTTT

clone_size: .
v_call: TRBV6-5
d_call: .
j_call: TRBJ2-3
cdr3_aa: CASSYSWATTDTQYF
cdr3_nt: TGTGCCAGCAGTTACTCCTGGGCCACCACAGATACGCAGTATTTT

clone_size: .
v_call: TRBV10-3
d_call: .
j_call: TRBJ2-3
cdr3_aa: CAIRVRSLKRIKTGPDTQYF
cdr3_nt: TGTGCCATCAGGGTCCGCTCCTTAAAACGCATCAAAACAGGGCCAGATACGCAGTATTTT

clone_size: .
v_call: TRBV28
d_call: .
j_call: TRBJ2-3
cdr3_aa: CASRDSPRDTQYF
cdr3_nt: TGTGCCAGCCGGGACTCCCCAAGAGATACGCAGTATTTT

clone_size: .
v_call: TRBV7-3
d_call: TRBD2
j_call: TRBJ2-5
cdr3_aa: CASSLGAGGQETQYF
cdr3_nt: TGTGCCAGCAGCTTAGGAGCGGGGGGTCAAGAGACCCAGTACTTC

clone_size: once
v_call: TRBV2
d_call: TRBD2
j_call: TRBJ2-7
cdr3_aa: CASSPWTSGSYEQYF
cdr3_nt: TGTGCCAGCAGTCCATGGACTAGCGGGAGCTACGAGCAGTACTTC

clone_size: few
v_call: TRBV6-5
d_call: .
j_call: TRBJ1-2
cdr3_aa: CASLSTVSGYTF
cdr3_nt: TGTGCCAGTCTCTCGACAGTTTCTGGCTACACCTTC

clone_size: many
v_call: TRBV11-3
d_call: TRBD2
j_call: TRBJ2-2
cdr3_aa: CASSPATGTSGGADTGELFF
cdr3_nt: TGTGCCAGCAGTCCAGCCACCGGGACTAGCGGGGGAGCGGACACCGGGGAGCTGTTTTTT

clone_size: .
v_call: TRBV6-6
d_call: .
j_call: TRBJ1-5
cdr3_aa: CASGRGKGHSGQPQHF
cdr3_nt: TGTGCCAGCGGGCGAGGAAAGGGACATTCGGGTCAGCCCCAGCATTTT

clone_size: .
v_call: TRBV2
d_call: .
j_call: TRBJ1-2
cdr3_aa: CASSGRGAFGYTF
cdr3_nt: TGTGCCAGCAGTGGACGGGGGGCCTTCGGCTACACCTTC

clone_size: .
v_call: TRBV6-5
d_call: TRBD1
j_call: TRBJ1-1
cdr3_aa: CASRKRGLNTEAFF
cdr3_nt: TGTGCCAGCAGAAAGAGGGGGCTGAACACTGAAGCTTTCTTT

clone_size: once
v_call: TRBV5-1
d_call: .
j_call: TRBJ2-2
cdr3_aa: CASSATVNTGELFF
cdr3_nt: TGCGCCAGCTCAGCGACAGTGAACACCGGGGAGCTGTTTTTT

clone_size: .
v_call: TRBV6-5
d_call: TRBD2
j_call: TRBJ2-2
cdr3_aa: CASNVAGGAGELFF
cdr3_nt: TGTGCCAGCAACGTAGCGGGGGGGGCCGGGGAGCTGTTTTTT

clone_size: .
v_call: TRBV28
d_call: TRBD1
j_call: TRBJ1-2
cdr3_aa: CASSFGDREGGYTF
cdr3_nt: TGTGCCAGCAGTTTTGGGGACAGGGAGGGCGGCTACACCTTC

clone_size: .
v_call: TRBV6-5
d_call: TRBD2
j_call: TRBJ2-3
cdr3_aa: CAGTASGGQTDTQYF
cdr3_nt: TGTGCCGGGACGGCTAGCGGGGGACAGACAGATACGCAGTATTTT

clone_size: few
v_call: TRBV5-1
d_call: .
j_call: TRBJ2-3
cdr3_aa: CASSAIQGGSDTQYF
cdr3_nt: TGCGCCAGCAGCGCGATCCAGGGGGGTTCAGATACGCAGTATTTT

clone_size: .
v_call: TRBV7-7
d_call: .
j_call: TRBJ2-3
cdr3_aa: CASSFTEGGIADTQYF
cdr3_nt: TGTGCCAGCAGTTTTACCGAGGGAGGTATCGCAGATACGCAGTATTTT

clone_size: .
v_call: TRBV6-5
d_call: .
j_call: TRBJ1-3
cdr3_aa: CAATARSGNTIYF
cdr3_nt: TGTGCCGCAACAGCTCGCTCTGGAAACACCATATATTTT

clone_size: .
v_call: TRBV5-1
d_call: TRBD2
j_call: TRBJ2-3
cdr3_aa: CASSRGGSTDTQYF
cdr3_nt: TGCGCCAGCAGTCGGGGGGGTAGCACAGATACGCAGTATTTT

clone_size: .
v_call: TRBV12-3/TRBV12-4
d_call: TRBD2
j_call: TRBJ2-7
cdr3_aa: CASNGGGFYEQYF
cdr3_nt: TGTGCCTCCAACGGGGGGGGTTTCTACGAGCAGTACTTC

clone_size: few
v_call: TRBV28
d_call: .
j_call: TRBJ2-1
cdr3_aa: CASSLFAGYNEQFF
cdr3_nt: TGTGCCAGCAGTTTATTTGCGGGATACAATGAGCAGTTCTTC

clone_size: .
v_call: TRBV6-6
d_call: .
j_call: TRBJ1-2
cdr3_aa: CASSYSEVANGYTF
cdr3_nt: TGTGCCAGCAGTTACTCGGAGGTGGCGAATGGCTACACCTTC

clone_size: .
v_call: TRBV4-2
d_call: TRBD1
j_call: TRBJ2-1
cdr3_aa: CASSPGQAYNEQFF
cdr3_nt: TGTGCCAGCAGCCCAGGACAGGCCTACAATGAGCAGTTCTTC

clone_size: .
v_call: TRBV19
d_call: .
j_call: TRBJ1-5
cdr3_aa: CASSIDGTGSLRVPQHF
cdr3_nt: TGTGCCAGTAGTATAGATGGAACAGGGTCCCTTCGAGTGCCCCAGCATTTT

clone_size: .
v_call: TRBV30
d_call: TRBD1
j_call: TRBJ1-6
cdr3_aa: CAWNSGRTIGRDRVDSPLHF
cdr3_nt: TGTGCCTGGAATTCAGGGAGAACGATCGGCCGGGACAGGGTTGATTCACCCCTCCACTTT

clone_size: .
v_call: TRBV7-2
d_call: .
j_call: TRBJ1-1
cdr3_aa: CASGQRGRQNTEAFF
cdr3_nt: TGTGCCAGCGGGCAAAGGGGTCGCCAAAACACTGAAGCTTTCTTT

clone_size: .
v_call: TRBV5-1
d_call: .
j_call: TRBJ2-5
cdr3_aa: CASSLEASRSETQYF
cdr3_nt: TGCGCCAGCAGCTTGGAGGCTAGCAGGTCAGAGACCCAGTACTTC

clone_size: .
v_call: TRBV27
d_call: .
j_call: TRBJ2-7
cdr3_aa: CASSLALGWGEQYF
cdr3_nt: TGTGCCAGCAGTTTAGCACTAGGCTGGGGCGAGCAGTACTTC

clone_size: .
v_call: TRBV19
d_call: .
j_call: TRBJ1-5
cdr3_aa: CASSVGGFSNQPQHF
cdr3_nt: TGTGCCAGTAGTGTCGGCGGGTTTAGCAATCAGCCCCAGCATTTT

clone_size: .
v_call: TRBV19
d_call: TRBD1
j_call: TRBJ1-4
cdr3_aa: CASSMRQGAGEKLFF
cdr3_nt: TGTGCCAGTAGTATGCGGCAGGGGGCAGGTGAAAAACTGTTTTTT

clone_size: .
v_call: TRBV4-1
d_call: .
j_call: TRBJ1-1
cdr3_aa: CASSQDDSVRAFF
cdr3_nt: TGCGCCAGCAGCCAAGATGATTCGGTAAGAGCTTTCTTT

clone_size: many
v_call: TRBV9
d_call: TRBD1
j_call: TRBJ2-7
cdr3_aa: CASSVAGQGYYEQYF
cdr3_nt: TGTGCCAGCAGCGTAGCGGGACAGGGATACTACGAGCAGTACTTC

clone_size: few
v_call: TRBV11-2
d_call: .
j_call: TRBJ2-3
cdr3_aa: CASGRDADTQYF
cdr3_nt: TGTGCCAGCGGCAGGGATGCAGATACGCAGTATTTT

clone_size: .
v_call: TRBV28
d_call: .
j_call: TRBJ1-3
cdr3_aa: CASTISATGYGNTIYF
cdr3_nt: TGTGCCAGCACCATATCGGCTACAGGGTATGGAAACACCATATATTTT

clone_size: .
v_call: TRBV27
d_call: TRBD1
j_call: TRBJ1-2
cdr3_aa: CASSLGTGGGYGYTF
cdr3_nt: TGTGCCAGCAGTTTGGGGACAGGGGGAGGATATGGCTACACCTTC

clone_size: medium-sized
v_call: TRBV5-6
d_call: TRBD1
j_call: TRBJ1-5
cdr3_aa: CASSSDRGGQPQHF
cdr3_nt: TGTGCCAGCAGCTCGGACAGGGGTGGTCAGCCCCAGCATTTT